One and the same sample provided the 15 T cell receptor beta chains below, sequenced in a study of blood T cells in healthy people across ages. Using a J-beta primer mix together with a sample-barcoded 5' primer, a second PCR was run for about 6 to 11 cycles. MiXCR was run by TCRdb on the 5' RACE reads, yielding one entry per CDR3 protein. The table shows nearly 800,000 distinct CDR3 sequences, with more than 55% occurring only once. The specimen was blood. These receptors all come from a man aged 40-49 years in good health.

J is TRBJ1-2 and V is TRBV9; no clear D gene. Trimming removed 0 bases at V and 7 bases at J, with 16 bases between. The germline CDR1 and CDR2 sequences are SGDLS and YYNGEE. CDR3 length equals 15 residues. CDR3 region: CASSVGPLSGVGYTF. CDR3 bases: TGTGCCAGCAGCGTAGGGCCCCTAAGTGGGGTTGGCTACACCTTC. Supplemented by reference TRBV9 and TRBJ1-2, the full variable domain reads DSGVTQTPKHLITATGQRVTLRCSPRSGDLSVYWYQQSLDQGLQFLIQYYNGEERAKGNILERFSAQQFPDLHSELNLSSLELGDSALYFCASSVGPLSGVGYTFGSGTRLTVV.

The V gene is TRBV3-1, the J gene TRBJ2-7, with 11 bases that match TRBD2. V lost 6 bases, J lost 5 bases, and 9 bases stayed unmatched. Germline CDR1 and CDR2: LGHDT and YNNKEL (reference sequence). There are 15 residues in the CDR3. The DNA of the CDR3 is TGTGCCAGCAGTATTACTAGCGGGAGTCCCCACGAGCAGTACTTC. Encoded protein: CASSITSGSPHEQYF.

This chain uses TRBV9 with TRBJ1-6; D perhaps matches TRBD1 (5 bases). The CDR3 is 15 amino acids. V was trimmed by 0 bases and J by 6 bases, leaving 10 bases between them. CDR1 is SGDLS, CDR2 YYNGEE, per germline. CDR3 sequence (DNA): TGTGCCAGCAGCGTAGCCGGGACCGTTAATTCACCCCTCCACTTT. Translated, it gives CASSVAGTVNSPLHF.

The chain is built from TRBV4-3 and TRBJ2-1; 9 bases map to TRBD1. The end of the DNA is better explained by TRBJ2-7, so the J call may be wrong. This CDR3 contains 16 residues. Germline V gene lookup returns CDR1 LGHNA and CDR2 YSLEER. For the CDR3, the DNA is TGCGCCAGCAGCTCACGGGACAGGGCGTCCTACAATGAGCAGTACTTC. Protein: CASSSRDRASYNEQYF.

There are a few counts of this clonotype. V usage is TRBV9 and J usage is TRBJ2-6, with D possibly matching TRBD1 (6 bases). Germline V gene sequence: CDR1 SGDLS, CDR2 YYNGEE. The CDR3 consists of 15 residues. V shed 6 bases and J shed 0 bases, with 10 bases lying between them. DNA of the CDR3: TGTGCCAGCACGGGACATCCCTCTGGGGCCAACGTCCTGACTTTC. It specifies CASTGHPSGANVLTF.

The chain uses TRBV10-2 and TRBJ2-2; D may be TRBD2 (5 bases). Germline V gives CDR1 WSHSY, CDR2 SAAADI. The CDR3 length is 15 residues. V was trimmed by 6 bases and J by 4 bases, leaving 15 bases between them. The CDR3 DNA sequence: TGCGCCAGCAGCGAAGACCTACTAGGCACCGGGGAGCTGTTTTTT. It specifies CASSEDLLGTGELFF.

The rearrangement links TRBV20-1 to TRBJ2-3; TRBD2 aligns across 9 bases. The CDR3 spans 15 residues. Looked up from germline, CDR1 is DFQATT and CDR2 is SNEGSKA (reference sequence). Germline trimming cut 5 bases from V and 1 base from J; bases unmatched to any gene: 7. The DNA for the CDR3 is TGCAGTGCTCCCCGGACTAGCGCCGGCACAGATACGCAGTATTTT. Translated: CSAPRTSAGTDTQYF.

V usage is TRBV11-1 and J usage is TRBJ2-5, with D possibly being TRBD1 or TRBD2 (6 bases each). Germline CDR1 reads SGHAT; CDR2 reads FQDESV (reference sequence). The CDR3 length is 14 residues. Trimming took off 1 base at V and 11 bases at J, with 17 bases between the two ends. The CDR3 DNA reads TGTGCCAGCAGCTTAGTCCCGGGGGCGGAAGAGCAGTACTTC. Residues: CASSLVPGAEEQYF. The variable domain in full, completed from reference TRBV11-1 and TRBJ2-5, reads EAEVAQSPRYKITEKSQAVAFWCDPISGHATLYWYRQILGQGPELLVQFQDESVVDDSQLPKDRFSAERLKGVDSTLKIQPAELGDSAMYLCASSLVPGAEEQYFGPGTRLLVL.

The V call is TRBV4-1, the J call TRBJ2-7; D possibly corresponds to TRBD1 (6 bases). The CDR3 is 16 amino acids. With 1 base removed from V and 0 bases from J, the gap between germline ends came to 13 bases. From germline, CDR1 is MGHRA and CDR2 YSYEKL. This chain's CDR3 is CASSQAQAGASYEQYF. The CDR3 DNA follows: TGCGCCAGCAGCCAAGCGCAGGCAGGGGCCTCCTACGAGCAGTACTTC.

This clonotype was seen more than once but under ten times. The V and J genes are TRBV2 and TRBJ1-4; TRBD1 might be the D (5 bases). Looked up from germline, CDR1 is SNHLY and CDR2 is FYNNEI. CDR3 size: 18 residues. V lost 4 bases and J 7 bases, leaving 25 bases between the germline ends. The CDR3 region has the DNA TGTGCCAGCAGTGTCAACGAATTCCGGGGCCAGGGAAGTGAAAAACTGTTTTTT. Its translation is CASSVNEFRGQGSEKLFF.

This chain uses TRBV2 with TRBJ2-3; 9 bases line up with TRBD1. Losses at the gene ends were 7 bases for V and 2 bases for J; bases not matched to a gene: 4. This CDR3 contains 14 residues. Germline values: CDR1 SNHLY, CDR2 FYNNEI. This chain's CDR3 is CASNWDRDTDTQYF. CDR3 nucleotides: TGTGCCAGCAACTGGGACAGGGACACAGATACGCAGTATTTT.

This sequence joins TRBV24-1 and TRBJ2-3, with a tentative D call TRBD1 (5 bases). The ends were cut back, 5 bases at V and 0 bases at J, with 14 bases in the middle. CDR1 and CDR2 (germline): KGHDR, SFDVKD. The CDR3 has 16 amino acids. CDR3 sequence reads: CATSVQTEFSTDTQYF. Written as DNA, the CDR3 is TGTGCCACCAGTGTACAGACAGAGTTTAGCACAGATACGCAGTATTTT.

This chain connects TRBV5-1 to TRBJ2-7; D might be TRBD1 (7 bases). Trimming cost V 4 bases and J 4 bases, with 21 bases left between them. There are 16 residues in the CDR3. CDR1 SGHRS and CDR2 YFSETQ come from the germline V gene. The CDR3 sequence: CASSTGGRGAMYEQYF. CDR3 in DNA: TGCGCCAGCAGCACCGGGGGCAGGGGGGCAATGTACGAGCAGTACTTC.

The gene calls are TRBV28 and TRBJ2-5; D gene uncertain. Judging by the DNA end, TRBJ2-7 fits better; the J call may be wrong. The CDR3 sequence is 16 residues long. CDR1 is MDHEN and CDR2 is SYDVKM in the germline V gene. CDR3 in amino acids: CASSFGDSWSPSEQYF. DNA of the CDR3: TGTGCCAGCAGTTTCGGTGACTCGTGGTCCCCCTCCGAGCAGTACTTC.

This chain links TRBV28 with TRBJ2-7; D uncertain. The CDR3 covers 17 residues. Germline V gene sequence: CDR1 MDHEN, CDR2 SYDVKM. Deletions cut 4 bases from V and 4 bases from J, with 23 bases between. The CDR3 DNA reads as TGTGCCAGCAGTTCCACGGTGTTACCCAGCCCGAAATACGAGCAGTACTTC. Amino acids: CASSSTVLPSPKYEQYF.